This T cell receptor (beta chain) was identified during a study of blood T cell repertoires in COVID-19. As processed by the authors: Researchers report that nucleated cell counts were estimated from reference gene primer amplification. Sequenced by immunoSEQ multiplex PCR; TCRdb stores in-frame clones only, minus some. V, J and clone size are those of that table, while D and trimming were read from the DNA. There are 120,000 to 150,000 clones in the sample; 75% to 90% occur only once, and approximately 40% lies in the top ten. CDR1 is SGHAT and CDR2 is FQNNGV in the germline V gene. V lost 6 bases to trimming and J lost 11 bases; unmatched junction nucleotides: 15. This CDR3 contains 14 residues.

The source is a man aged 50 or older who had recovered from COVID-19. This chain connects TRBV11-2 to TRBJ1-2; 7 bases are a match to TRBD1. Sequencing was done on a sample of peripheral blood. The CDR3 loop reads CASRIEAQGVGYTF. CDR3 DNA sequence: TGTGCCAGCAGAATAGAGGCTCAGGGGGTCGGTTACACCTTC.